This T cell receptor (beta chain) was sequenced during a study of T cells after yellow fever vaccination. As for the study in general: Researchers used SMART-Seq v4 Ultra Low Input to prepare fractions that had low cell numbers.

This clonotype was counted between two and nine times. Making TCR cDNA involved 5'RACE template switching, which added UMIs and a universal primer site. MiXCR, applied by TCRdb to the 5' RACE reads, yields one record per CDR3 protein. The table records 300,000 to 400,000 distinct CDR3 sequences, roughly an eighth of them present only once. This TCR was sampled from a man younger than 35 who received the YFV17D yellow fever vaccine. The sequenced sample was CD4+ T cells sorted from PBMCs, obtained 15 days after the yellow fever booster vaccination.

CDR3 amino acids: CASSLDGTIFGELFF. The CDR3 nucleotides read TGTGCCAGCAGCTTAGACGGGACAATCTTCGGGGAGCTGTTTTTT. This chain links TRBV7-2 with TRBJ2-2, with a tentative D call TRBD1 (6 bases). This CDR3 spans 15 amino acids. The germline V and J ends were trimmed by 1 base and 7 bases, with 13 bases remaining between them. Germline CDR1 is SGHTA and CDR2 is FQGNSA.